The rows below give T cell receptor beta chains drawn from one sample of a study of blood T cell repertoires in COVID-19. Profiling relied on immunoSEQ multiplex PCR, and the TCRdb table lists in-frame clones only, not all of them. The table lists about 87,000 clones, around four fifths of them singletons. Sequencing was done on a sample of peripheral blood. These TCRs come from a woman in her sixties or seventies with acute or convalescent COVID-19. The CDR3 runs from the conserved cysteine through the conserved F or W. The order of the fields is clone size, V gene, J gene, D gene, CDR3 DNA, CDR3 protein. The D gene is left open where the match is weak. Part of the rows lack a size; the others show once, few, many or a class for expanded clones.

clone size: -
V gene: TRBV9
J gene: TRBJ2-3
D gene: TRBD2
CDR3 DNA: TGTGCCAGCAGCCCACTCGGGGAGGGAGATACGCAGTATTTT
CDR3 protein: CASSPLGEGDTQYF

clone size: -
V gene: TRBV6-6
J gene: TRBJ1-2
D gene: TRBD1
CDR3 DNA: TGTGCCAGCCGAGGGGGCGCCTATGGCTACACCTTC
CDR3 protein: CASRGGAYGYTF

clone size: once
V gene: TRBV16
J gene: TRBJ2-1
D gene: -
CDR3 DNA: TGTGCCAGCAGCCACCGGGACTTAGACAATGAGCAGTTCTTC
CDR3 protein: CASSHRDLDNEQFF

clone size: -
V gene: TRBV5-4
J gene: TRBJ2-1
D gene: TRBD2
CDR3 DNA: TGTGCCAGCACCGACCCCAAGACAAGACTAGCGGGAGGCGGGGGGAATGAGCAGTTCTTC
CDR3 protein: CASTDPKTRLAGGGGNEQFF

clone size: -
V gene: TRBV18
J gene: TRBJ2-2
D gene: TRBD1
CDR3 DNA: TGTGCCAGCTCAGAGGACAGGGCCGGGGAGCTGTTTTTT
CDR3 protein: CASSEDRAGELFF

clone size: -
V gene: TRBV19
J gene: TRBJ1-2
D gene: -
CDR3 DNA: TGTGCCAGTAGTCCCCGGTCACTCCATTATGGCTACACCTTC
CDR3 protein: CASSPRSLHYGYTF

clone size: once
V gene: TRBV5-1
J gene: TRBJ1-1
D gene: TRBD1
CDR3 DNA: TGCGCCAGCAGCTATACCGGGACAGAAATCACTGAAGCTTTCTTT
CDR3 protein: CASSYTGTEITEAFF

clone size: -
V gene: TRBV2
J gene: TRBJ1-6
D gene: TRBD1
CDR3 DNA: TGTGCCAGCGGGAAAGCAGGGGGCTATAATTCACCCCTCCACTTT
CDR3 protein: CASGKAGGYNSPLHF

clone size: -
V gene: TRBV18
J gene: TRBJ2-2
D gene: -
CDR3 DNA: TGTGCCAGCTCACTTTCCAGAGGGAACACCGGGGAGCTGTTTTTT
CDR3 protein: CASSLSRGNTGELFF

clone size: -
V gene: TRBV11-2
J gene: TRBJ1-3
D gene: -
CDR3 DNA: TGTGCCAGCAGCTTAGAACTGTTCTCTGGAAACACCATATATTTT
CDR3 protein: CASSLELFSGNTIYF

clone size: -
V gene: TRBV20-1
J gene: TRBJ1-1
D gene: -
CDR3 DNA: TGCAGTCCGGGGGGGTACACTGAAGCTTTCTTT
CDR3 protein: CSPGGYTEAFF

clone size: -
V gene: TRBV5-1
J gene: TRBJ2-7
D gene: TRBD2
CDR3 DNA: TGCGCCAGCAGCTTTAGCGGGGGCTACGAGCAGTACTTC
CDR3 protein: CASSFSGGYEQYF

clone size: few
V gene: TRBV11-2
J gene: TRBJ2-3
D gene: -
CDR3 DNA: TGTGCCAGCAGCTCGACACTCACAGATACGCAGTATTTT
CDR3 protein: CASSSTLTDTQYF

clone size: -
V gene: TRBV28
J gene: TRBJ2-7
D gene: -
CDR3 DNA: TGTGCCAGCAGTCCCCGGACAGAAACCTACGAGCAGTACTTC
CDR3 protein: CASSPRTETYEQYF

clone size: -
V gene: TRBV3-1/TRBV3-2
J gene: TRBJ2-3
D gene: TRBD1
CDR3 DNA: TGTGCCAGCAGCTTGACAGGGGGCACAGATACGCAGTATTTT
CDR3 protein: CASSLTGGTDTQYF

clone size: -
V gene: TRBV5-1
J gene: TRBJ2-7
D gene: TRBD1
CDR3 DNA: TGCGCCAGCAGCTTGGCCTTAGGACAGGGGGACTACGAGCAGTACTTC
CDR3 protein: CASSLALGQGDYEQYF

clone size: few
V gene: TRBV27
J gene: TRBJ2-1
D gene: -
CDR3 DNA: TGTGCCAGCATTCGGGACACCGGCTCCTACAATGAGCAGTTCTTC
CDR3 protein: CASIRDTGSYNEQFF

clone size: -
V gene: TRBV6-5
J gene: TRBJ2-7
D gene: -
CDR3 DNA: TGTGCCAGCATCGAGGATTCCTACGAGCAGTACTTC
CDR3 protein: CASIEDSYEQYF

clone size: -
V gene: TRBV5-1
J gene: TRBJ1-5
D gene: -
CDR3 DNA: TGCGCCAGCAGCTTGGCCCCCGGGGGCAATCAGCCCCAGCATTTT
CDR3 protein: CASSLAPGGNQPQHF

clone size: -
V gene: TRBV28
J gene: TRBJ1-3
D gene: -
CDR3 DNA: TGTGCCAGCATTCGGGGAGGAAACTCTGGAAACACCATATATTTT
CDR3 protein: CASIRGGNSGNTIYF

clone size: -
V gene: TRBV11-2
J gene: TRBJ2-7
D gene: -
CDR3 DNA: TGTGCCAGCAGTAGTCACGAGCAGTACTTC
CDR3 protein: CASSSHEQYF

clone size: many
V gene: TRBV7-9
J gene: TRBJ1-1
D gene: -
CDR3 DNA: TGTGCCAGCAGCCTAAACACTGAAGCTTTCTTT
CDR3 protein: CASSLNTEAFF

clone size: -
V gene: TRBV28
J gene: TRBJ1-1
D gene: -
CDR3 DNA: TGTGCCAGCAGTTTATTTCAGGGGTCTGAAGCTTTCTTT
CDR3 protein: CASSLFQGSEAFF

clone size: few
V gene: TRBV5-4
J gene: TRBJ1-1
D gene: TRBD1
CDR3 DNA: TGTGCCAGCAGTCGAAACAGGGGCGCGGACACTGAAGCTTTCTTT
CDR3 protein: CASSRNRGADTEAFF

clone size: once
V gene: TRBV9
J gene: TRBJ2-7
D gene: TRBD1
CDR3 DNA: TGTGCCAGCAGCTCTGGGACAGGGCTCTCCTACGAGCAGTACTTC
CDR3 protein: CASSSGTGLSYEQYF

clone size: -
V gene: TRBV5-1
J gene: TRBJ1-2
D gene: -
CDR3 DNA: TGCGCCAGCAGCTTGGCCGCAGGCGCGTCCTTTAACTATGGCTACACCTTC
CDR3 protein: CASSLAAGASFNYGYTF

clone size: -
V gene: TRBV18
J gene: TRBJ2-2
D gene: TRBD2
CDR3 DNA: TGTGCCAGCTCACCACCTATGGGGGGGACGACCGGGGAGCTGTTTTTT
CDR3 protein: CASSPPMGGTTGELFF

clone size: -
V gene: TRBV5-4
J gene: TRBJ1-6
D gene: -
CDR3 DNA: TGTGCCAGCAGCTTGAACAGCTATAATTCACCCCTCCACTTT
CDR3 protein: CASSLNSYNSPLHF

clone size: -
V gene: TRBV7-3
J gene: TRBJ2-7
D gene: TRBD2
CDR3 DNA: TGTGCCAGCAGCCTGGGAGTGAGTGGGACTAGCAACGAGCAGTACTTC
CDR3 protein: CASSLGVSGTSNEQYF

clone size: -
V gene: TRBV5-1
J gene: TRBJ1-6
D gene: -
CDR3 DNA: TGCGCCAGCAGCCTGGGAGGTCCAAACAATTCACCCCTCCACTTT
CDR3 protein: CASSLGGPNNSPLHF

clone size: -
V gene: TRBV5-5
J gene: TRBJ1-1
D gene: -
CDR3 DNA: TGTGCCAGCAGCTTGAGAGTCGCTTCGCGGACTGAAGCTTTCTTT
CDR3 protein: CASSLRVASRTEAFF

clone size: -
V gene: TRBV5-5
J gene: TRBJ1-6
D gene: -
CDR3 DNA: TGTGCCAGCAGCTCGGCCGCACAGGGCTCTTATAATTCACCCCTCCACTTT
CDR3 protein: CASSSAAQGSYNSPLHF

clone size: -
V gene: TRBV2
J gene: TRBJ2-4
D gene: -
CDR3 DNA: TGTGCCAGCAGTGAACACAGGGCCACCAACATTCAGTACTTC
CDR3 protein: CASSEHRATNIQYF

clone size: -
V gene: TRBV28
J gene: TRBJ1-3
D gene: -
CDR3 DNA: TGTGCCAGCAGACAAAAAGGAAACACCATATATTTT
CDR3 protein: CASRQKGNTIYF

clone size: -
V gene: TRBV6-6
J gene: TRBJ2-1
D gene: TRBD2
CDR3 DNA: TGTGCCAGCAGTCCGAGCGGGGGGACCTACAATGAGCAGTTCTTC
CDR3 protein: CASSPSGGTYNEQFF

clone size: -
V gene: TRBV6-6
J gene: TRBJ2-7
D gene: -
CDR3 DNA: TGTGCCAGCAGGTTACAGGGACGCGAGCAGTACTTC
CDR3 protein: CASRLQGREQYF

clone size: -
V gene: TRBV15
J gene: TRBJ1-4
D gene: -
CDR3 DNA: TGTGCCACCAGCAGAGGTCACAGGGAAGTGTGGGAAAAACTGTTTTTT
CDR3 protein: CATSRGHREVWEKLFF

clone size: -
V gene: TRBV5-1
J gene: TRBJ1-1
D gene: TRBD1
CDR3 DNA: TGCGCCAGCAGCTCCGGACAGGGGGGCACTGAAGCTTTCTTT
CDR3 protein: CASSSGQGGTEAFF

clone size: -
V gene: TRBV30
J gene: TRBJ2-4
D gene: -
CDR3 DNA: TGTGCCTGGGGAAGGGACTCAGGTAGCATTCAGTACTTC
CDR3 protein: CAWGRDSGSIQYF

clone size: -
V gene: TRBV10-2
J gene: TRBJ1-2
D gene: TRBD1
CDR3 DNA: TGCGCCAGCAGTTTAACAGGGGGCGCAGGGTATACCTTC
CDR3 protein: CASSLTGGAGYTF

clone size: -
V gene: TRBV10-1
J gene: TRBJ2-2
D gene: -
CDR3 DNA: TGCGCCAGCAGTGACTCGGTTAGCGGGGAGCTGTTTTTT
CDR3 protein: CASSDSVSGELFF

clone size: -
V gene: TRBV7-9
J gene: TRBJ1-5
D gene: -
CDR3 DNA: TGTGCCAGCAGCTCGGCAGGGAGGGAGGATCAGCCCCAGCATTTT
CDR3 protein: CASSSAGREDQPQHF

clone size: -
V gene: TRBV19
J gene: TRBJ1-5
D gene: TRBD1
CDR3 DNA: TGTGCCAGTAGTACCGGGACAGGGGGTCATCAGCCCCAGCATTTT
CDR3 protein: CASSTGTGGHQPQHF

clone size: once
V gene: TRBV2
J gene: TRBJ1-2
D gene: -
CDR3 DNA: TGTGCCAGCAGCCCACAGGTCTCGACCTATGGCTACACCTTC
CDR3 protein: CASSPQVSTYGYTF